Listed here are 19 T cell receptor beta chains from one sample, sequenced in a study of early stage breast cancer tumors. Produced via immunoSEQ multiplex PCR; TCRdb's table is partial and in-frame only. The sample holds about 69,000 clones; around 80% are singletons and the top ten take 4.7%. Sequencing was carried out using blood. Receptor source: a person aged 40-50 years with breast cancer.

V gene TRBV9 combines with J gene TRBJ1-2; TRBD1 matches at 10 bases. CDR1 is SGDLS, CDR2 YYNGEE, per germline. The trim removed 2 bases at V and 8 bases at J, leaving 9 bases unmatched. This CDR3 is 15 amino acids long. This CDR3 reads CASSVAGTGALGYTF. CDR3 bases: TGTGCCAGCAGCGTCGCCGGGACAGGGGCTTTAGGCTACACCTTC.

This chain uses TRBV5-1 with TRBJ1-2, with TRBD1 identical over 7 bases. The CDR3 sequence is 13 residues long. Germline values: CDR1 SGHRS, CDR2 YFSETQ. Germline trimming cut 5 bases from V and 4 bases from J; bases unmatched to any gene: 5. This CDR3 is CASRQTGPYGYTF. DNA for the CDR3: TGCGCCAGCAGACAGACAGGGCCCTATGGCTACACCTTC.

This chain joins TRBV19 and TRBJ1-5, with a tentative D call TRBD1 (6 bases). V was pared by 7 bases and J by 1 base, with 17 bases between. The CDR3 length is 16 residues. In germline, CDR1 is LNHDA, CDR2 SQIVND (reference sequence). CDR3 coding DNA: TGTGCCAGTACTCGAGGGGGGGTTGAAAGCAATCAGCCCCAGCATTTT. Its translation: CASTRGGVESNQPQHF.

The J gene is TRBJ1-3, the V gene TRBV28, with no clear D. CDR3 length: 15 residues. Germline lookup yields CDR1 MDHEN and CDR2 SYDVKM. Trimming cost V 4 bases and J 1 base, with 11 bases left between them. CDR3 in amino acids: CASSYSPSSGNTIYF. The CDR3 DNA follows: TGTGCCAGCAGTTATTCACCTAGTTCTGGAAACACCATATATTTT.

The chain couples TRBV7-9 to TRBJ2-5, with no clear D. Germline-derived CDR1 and CDR2 are SEHNR and FQNEAQ (reference sequence). The CDR3 loop spans 14 amino acids. V shed 2 bases and J shed 0 bases, with 7 bases lying between them. The CDR3 coding sequence is TGTGCCAGCAGCTTATTAGGGAACCAAGAGACCCAGTACTTC. This encodes CASSLLGNQETQYF. The full variable domain, rest sourced from reference TRBV7-9 and TRBJ2-5, is DTGVSQNPRHKITKRGQNVTFRCDPISEHNRLYWYRQTLGQGPEFLTYFQNEAQLEKSRLLSDRFSAERPKGSFSTLEIQRTEQGDSAMYLCASSLLGNQETQYFGPGTRLLVL.

The count of this clone is one. The gene calls are TRBV19 and TRBJ2-2; no reliable D call. The CDR3 spans 16 residues. Germline V gene data show CDR1 as LNHDA and CDR2 as SQIVND (reference sequence). The V gene lost 3 bases and the J gene lost 0 bases, with 11 bases spanning the gap. The CDR3 here is CASSIVTDPNTGELFF. The DNA for the CDR3 is TGTGCCAGTAGTATCGTAACGGATCCGAACACCGGGGAGCTGTTTTTT.

The chain uses TRBV6-5 and TRBJ2-2; D tentatively reads TRBD1 or TRBD2 (5 bases each). Germline V CDR1 and CDR2: MNHEY, SVGAGI. The ends were cut back, 5 bases at V and 9 bases at J, with 10 bases in the middle. This CDR3 region has 12 residues. The CDR3: CASSPGSRELFF. DNA for the CDR3: TGTGCCAGCAGTCCAGGGAGCAGGGAGCTGTTTTTT.

The chain joins TRBV27 to TRBJ1-5; D gene unclear. V was clipped by 2 bases and J by 6 bases, with 8 bases between them. CDR1 and CDR2 from the germline V gene are MNHEY and SMNVEV (reference sequence). There are 13 residues in the CDR3. In nucleotides, the CDR3 is TGTGCCAGCAGTTTAGCTGGGCCTCAGCCCCAGCATTTT. This encodes CASSLAGPQPQHF.

There are a few counts of this clone. The chain combines TRBV4-2 with TRBJ2-7; a weak D match, TRBD2 (5 bases). This CDR3 comprises 14 residues. Deletions cut 0 bases from V and 5 bases from J, with 11 bases between. Per germline, CDR1 LGHNA and CDR2 YNFKEQ. The CDR3 loop reads CASSQERAWDEQYF. The DNA for the CDR3 is TGTGCCAGCAGCCAAGAGAGGGCTTGGGACGAGCAGTACTTC.

V usage is TRBV7-9 and J usage is TRBJ1-4; TRBD1 agrees at 10 bases. The germline V gene has CDR1 SEHNR and CDR2 FQNEAQ (reference sequence). The CDR3 sequence is 14 residues long. V gave up 3 bases and J gave up 8 bases; unmatched junction bases: 3. CDR3 sequence reads: CASSLTGGREKLFF. In DNA form, the CDR3 reads TGTGCCAGCAGCTTGACAGGGGGCAGGGAAAAACTGTTTTTT.

This rearrangement joins TRBV6-4 to TRBJ2-2; no clear D gene. Trimming removed 2 bases from V and 7 bases from J, with 8 bases in between. The CDR3 is made up of 13 amino acids. Germline loops: CDR1 MRHNA, CDR2 SNTAGT. CDR3 DNA sequence: TGTGCCAGCAGTGACGGGCAGCACGGGGAGCTGTTTTTT. This sequence encodes CASSDGQHGELFF.

J is TRBJ2-3 and V is TRBV7-3, with D possibly matching TRBD1 (5 bases). The ends were cut back, 4 bases at V and 7 bases at J, with 15 bases in the middle. The CDR3 runs 14 residues. The germline V gene has CDR1 SGHTA and CDR2 FQGTGA. The chain's CDR3 is CASSSNAGSNTQYF. The CDR3 nucleotides read TGTGCCAGCAGCTCGAATGCAGGGTCGAATACGCAGTATTTT.

The V gene is TRBV19, the J gene TRBJ1-5; D gene unclear. This CDR3 is 13 amino acids long. Trimming cost V 10 bases and J 0 bases, with 10 bases left between them. CDR1 and CDR2 (germline): LNHDA, SQIVND (reference sequence). The CDR3 here is CATAKNSNQPQHF. CDR3 nucleotide sequence: TGTGCCACCGCGAAAAATAGCAATCAGCCCCAGCATTTT.

The chain joins TRBV27 to TRBJ2-7, with D possibly being TRBD2 (5 bases). Between the trimmed V and J ends, which lost 3 bases and 5 bases, there was a span of 14 bases. Germline V gene data show CDR1 as MNHEY and CDR2 as SMNVEV (reference sequence). CDR3 size: 14 residues. CDR3 residues: CASSFRLLGDEQYF. The CDR3 DNA is TGTGCCAGCAGTTTTAGACTACTTGGGGACGAGCAGTACTTC.

The V call is TRBV19, the J call TRBJ1-1; D not resolved. The V end was cut by 7 bases, the J end by 6 bases, with 15 bases between. This CDR3 contains 13 residues. Germline V CDR1 and CDR2: LNHDA, SQIVND (reference sequence). The CDR3 sequence: CASKPSGGSEAFF. The CDR3 DNA is TGTGCCAGTAAGCCCTCCGGCGGGTCTGAAGCTTTCTTT.

J is TRBJ2-3 and V is TRBV2, with D possibly matching TRBD1 (5 bases). Germline V gene lookup returns CDR1 SNHLY and CDR2 FYNNEI. The CDR3 covers 13 residues. Trimming left V 4 bases short and J 5 bases short, with 10 bases between. The CDR3 sequence: CASSGEQGDTQYF. In DNA form, the CDR3 reads TGTGCCAGCAGTGGTGAGCAGGGAGATACGCAGTATTTT.

V and J are TRBV6-6 and TRBJ2-7; TRBD1 matches at 8 bases. Germline CDR1 reads MNHNY; CDR2 reads SVGAGI (reference sequence). The V and J ends lost 6 bases and 2 bases, in that order; junction bases with no gene match: 9. This CDR3 has 15 residues. The CDR3, as DNA: TGTGCCAGCAGCCTTGGACAGGGCCTTGCCTACGAGCAGTACTTC. It specifies CASSLGQGLAYEQYF.

The chain uses TRBV5-6 and TRBJ2-6, with TRBD1 matching over 8 bases. The junction had 14 bases not matched to a gene; V was cut back by 3 bases and J by 3 bases. This CDR3 has 19 amino acids. The germline V gene encodes CDR1 SGHDT and CDR2 YYEEEE. The CDR3 loop is CASSSTTRTGQYGANVLTF. The CDR3, as DNA: TGTGCCAGCAGCTCCACTACTCGGACAGGGCAGTATGGGGCCAACGTCCTGACTTTC. The whole variable domain, remainder taken from reference TRBV5-6 and TRBJ2-6, is DAGVTQSPTHLIKTRGQQVTLRCSPKSGHDTVSWYQQALGQGPQFIFQYYEEEERQRGNFPDRFSGHQFPNYSSELNVNALLLGDSALYLCASSSTTRTGQYGANVLTFGAGSRLTVL.

The V gene is TRBV6-5, the J gene TRBJ2-3; 11 positions match TRBD1. Germline V lookup: CDR1 MNHEY, CDR2 SVGAGI. There are 15 residues in the CDR3. V shed 6 bases and J 6 bases; nucleotides not matched to a gene: 8. The CDR3 region is CASSDGQGAVDTQYF. In DNA, the CDR3 is TGTGCCAGCAGCGATGGACAGGGGGCGGTGGATACGCAGTATTTT.